A single sample gave rise to the 6 T cell receptor beta chains below, sequenced in a study of early T cells in non-severe SARS-CoV-2 infection. MiXCR, applied by TCRdb to the 5' RACE reads, yields one record per CDR3 protein. The sample has more than 60,000 distinct CDR3 sequences, 13% seen once. The sequencing input was whole blood. The source is an adult who was a healthcare worker with PCR-confirmed SARS-CoV-2 infection or an uninfected control (not recorded which).

This clonotype was observed a handful of times. The chain employs TRBV18 and TRBJ2-7; TRBD1 aligns across 9 bases. The CDR3 is 15 residues long. V gave up 3 bases and J gave up 3 bases; unmatched junction bases: 6. Germline lookup yields CDR1 KGHSH and CDR2 LQKENI. The CDR3 nucleotides are TGTGCCAGCTCACCCCTGGGGACAGGGAGCTACGAGCAGTACTTC. It specifies CASSPLGTGSYEQYF.

This clonotype was detected only a few times. The rearrangement links TRBV29-1 to TRBJ1-1, with D unresolved. V was clipped by 5 bases and J by 0 bases, with 10 bases between them. Germline V CDR1 and CDR2: SQVTM, ANQGSEA. The CDR3 has 13 residues. The CDR3 here is CSVRAGLNTEAFF. The CDR3 DNA follows: TGCAGCGTTCGAGCAGGTCTGAACACTGAAGCTTTCTTT.

This clonotype was picked up many times. The rearrangement joins TRBV4-1 to TRBJ1-6; TRBD1 matches 8 bases. V was clipped by 3 bases and J by 10 bases; unmatched bases: 2. Germline CDR1 and CDR2: MGHRA and YSYEKL. The CDR3 is made up of 13 amino acids. The CDR3, as DNA: TGCGCCAGCAGCCAGACAGGGGCCTCACCCCTCCACTTT. Translating gives CASSQTGASPLHF.

This clonotype was seen only a few times. The chain has TRBV29-1 and TRBJ2-3; no clear D gene. Germline V CDR1 and CDR2: SQVTM, ANQGSEA. The CDR3 sequence is 9 residues long. Written as DNA, the CDR3 is TGCCGCCGGGCAGATACGCAGTATTTT. Protein product: CRRADTQYF.

The sample holds a few counts of this clonotype. The CDR3 region is CASSEMGTRTGELFF. CDR3 DNA sequence: TGTGCCAGCAGTGAAATGGGGACAAGGACCGGGGAGCTGTTTTTT. The chain employs TRBV6-1 and TRBJ2-2; the D gene is possibly TRBD1 (6 bases). The V gene's germline CDR1 is MNHNS and CDR2 SASEGT. With 2 bases removed from V and 5 bases from J, the gap between germline ends came to 12 bases. The CDR3 length is 15 residues.

This clonotype was observed a handful of times. The chain carries TRBV3-1 and TRBJ1-6; 9 bases fit TRBD1. CDR1 is LGHDT, CDR2 YNNKEL, per germline (reference sequence). CDR3 size: 15 residues. V shed 4 bases, J shed 10 bases, and the junction held 8 bases outside the gene matches. CDR3 residues: CASSPSQGAGSPLHF. The CDR3 nucleotides are TGTGCCAGCAGCCCTTCACAGGGGGCGGGATCACCCCTCCACTTT.